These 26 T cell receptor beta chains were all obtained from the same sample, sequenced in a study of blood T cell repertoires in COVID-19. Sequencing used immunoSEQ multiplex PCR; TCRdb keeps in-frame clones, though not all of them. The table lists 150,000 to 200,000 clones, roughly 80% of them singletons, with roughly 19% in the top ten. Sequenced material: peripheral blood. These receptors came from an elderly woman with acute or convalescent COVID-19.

The CDR3: CASSLAQGANTEAFF. The CDR3 region has the DNA TGTGCCAGCAGCCTAGCACAGGGGGCAAACACTGAAGCTTTCTTT. The chain employs TRBV4-2 and TRBJ1-1, with TRBD1 matching over 9 bases. CDR3 length: 15 residues. V was pared by 4 bases and J by 2 bases, with 5 bases of the junction left unmatched. Germline-derived CDR1 and CDR2 are LGHNA and YNFKEQ.

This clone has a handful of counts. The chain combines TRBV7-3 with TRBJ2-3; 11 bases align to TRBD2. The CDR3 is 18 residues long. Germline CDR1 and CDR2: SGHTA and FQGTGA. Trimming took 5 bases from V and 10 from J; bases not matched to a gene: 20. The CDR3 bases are TGTGCCAGCAGCCTTACTAGCGGGGGCCCGGCTCGACTATATCCGCAGTATTTT. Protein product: CASSLTSGGPARLYPQYF.

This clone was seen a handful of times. The DNA for the CDR3 is TGTGCCAGCAGCTGGGGACAGGGGCAGCAGGGAAACTATGGCTACACCTTC. Translated: CASSWGQGQQGNYGYTF. This rearrangement joins TRBV5-5 to TRBJ1-2; TRBD1 matches 10 bases. The germline V gene encodes CDR1 SGHKS and CDR2 YYEKEE (reference sequence). This CDR3 spans 17 amino acids. The junction had 10 bases not matched to a gene; V was cut back by 3 bases and J by 2 bases.

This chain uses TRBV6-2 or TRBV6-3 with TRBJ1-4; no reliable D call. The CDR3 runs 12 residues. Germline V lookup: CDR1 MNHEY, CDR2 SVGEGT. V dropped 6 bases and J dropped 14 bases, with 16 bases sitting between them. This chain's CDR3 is CASSRKYGLLFF. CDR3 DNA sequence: TGTGCCAGCAGCCGTAAATACGGGTTGCTGTTTTTT.

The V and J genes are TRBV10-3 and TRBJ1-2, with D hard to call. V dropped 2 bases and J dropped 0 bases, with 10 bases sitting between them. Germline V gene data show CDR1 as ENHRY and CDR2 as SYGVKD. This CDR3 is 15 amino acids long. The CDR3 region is CAISESQFANYGYTF. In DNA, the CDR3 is TGTGCCATCAGTGAGAGTCAGTTTGCTAACTATGGCTACACCTTC.

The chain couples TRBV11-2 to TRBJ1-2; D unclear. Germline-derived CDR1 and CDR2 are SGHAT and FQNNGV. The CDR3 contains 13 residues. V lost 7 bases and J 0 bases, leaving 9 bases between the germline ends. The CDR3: CASNQRANYGYTF. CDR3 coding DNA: TGTGCCAGCAACCAAAGAGCTAACTATGGCTACACCTTC.

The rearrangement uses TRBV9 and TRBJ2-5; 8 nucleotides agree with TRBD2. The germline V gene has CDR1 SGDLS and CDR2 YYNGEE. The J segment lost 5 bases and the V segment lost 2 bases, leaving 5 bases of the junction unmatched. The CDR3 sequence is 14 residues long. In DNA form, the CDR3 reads TGTGCCAGCAGCGTCGGGAGGGCCAGTGAGACCCAGTACTTC. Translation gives CASSVGRASETQYF.

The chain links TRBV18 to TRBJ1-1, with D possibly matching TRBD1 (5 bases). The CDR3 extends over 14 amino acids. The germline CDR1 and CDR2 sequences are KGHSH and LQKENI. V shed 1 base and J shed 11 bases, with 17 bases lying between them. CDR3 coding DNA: TGTGCCAGCTCACCACAGAACAGGAGGGGCATTGCTTTCTTT. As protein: CASSPQNRRGIAFF.

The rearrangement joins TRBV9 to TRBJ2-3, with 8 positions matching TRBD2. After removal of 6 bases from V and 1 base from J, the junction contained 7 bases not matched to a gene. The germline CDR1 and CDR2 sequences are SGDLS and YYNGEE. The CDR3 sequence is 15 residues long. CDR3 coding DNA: TGTGCCAGCACCTTCAGCGGGGGAGGCACAGATACGCAGTATTTT. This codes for CASTFSGGGTDTQYF.

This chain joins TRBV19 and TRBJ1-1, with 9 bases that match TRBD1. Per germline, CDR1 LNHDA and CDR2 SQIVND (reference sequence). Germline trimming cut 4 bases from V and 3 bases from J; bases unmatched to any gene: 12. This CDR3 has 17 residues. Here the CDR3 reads CASSTWTGVIRDTEAFF. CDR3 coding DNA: TGTGCCAGTAGTACATGGACAGGGGTCATCCGAGACACTGAAGCTTTCTTT.

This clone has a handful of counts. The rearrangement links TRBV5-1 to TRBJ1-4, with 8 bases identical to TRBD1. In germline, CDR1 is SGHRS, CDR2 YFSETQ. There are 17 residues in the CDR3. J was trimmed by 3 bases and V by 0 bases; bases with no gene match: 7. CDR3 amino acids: CASSLVGSGQANEKLFF. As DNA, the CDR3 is TGCGCCAGCAGCTTGGTAGGTTCGGGACAGGCTAATGAAAAACTGTTTTTT.

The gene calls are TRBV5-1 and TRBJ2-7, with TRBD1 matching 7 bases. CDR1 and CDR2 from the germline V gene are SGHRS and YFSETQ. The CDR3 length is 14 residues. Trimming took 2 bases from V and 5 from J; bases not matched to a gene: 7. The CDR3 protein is CASSFGTALDEQYF. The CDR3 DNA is TGCGCCAGCAGCTTCGGGACAGCTCTAGACGAGCAGTACTTC.

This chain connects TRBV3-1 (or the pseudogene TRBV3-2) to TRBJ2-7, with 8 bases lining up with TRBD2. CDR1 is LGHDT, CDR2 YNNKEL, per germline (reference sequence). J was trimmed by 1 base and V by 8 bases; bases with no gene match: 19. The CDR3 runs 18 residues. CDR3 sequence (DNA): TGTGCCAGCCCGGGCCAAGAAGGAGTAGCGGGACCATCCTACGAGCAGTACTTC. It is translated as CASPGQEGVAGPSYEQYF.

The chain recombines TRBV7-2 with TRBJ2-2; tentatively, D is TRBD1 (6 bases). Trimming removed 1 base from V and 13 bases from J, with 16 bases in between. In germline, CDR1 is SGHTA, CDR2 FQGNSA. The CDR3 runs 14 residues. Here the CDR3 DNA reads TGTGCCAGCAGCTTAGGTCCCGGGGACAAGCGGCTGTTTTTT. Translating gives CASSLGPGDKRLFF.

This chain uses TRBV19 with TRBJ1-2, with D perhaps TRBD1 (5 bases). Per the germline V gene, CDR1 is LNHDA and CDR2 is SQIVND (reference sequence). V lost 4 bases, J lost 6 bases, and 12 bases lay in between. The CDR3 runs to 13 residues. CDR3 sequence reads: CASSTTPRDGYTF. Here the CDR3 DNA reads TGTGCCAGTAGTACAACCCCCAGGGATGGCTACACCTTC.

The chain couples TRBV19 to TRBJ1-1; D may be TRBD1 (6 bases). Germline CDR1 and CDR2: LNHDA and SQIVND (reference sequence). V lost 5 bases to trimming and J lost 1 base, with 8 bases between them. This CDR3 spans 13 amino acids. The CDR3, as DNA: TGTGCCAGTAGTCAGGGGCCGAACACTGAAGCTTTCTTT. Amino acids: CASSQGPNTEAFF.

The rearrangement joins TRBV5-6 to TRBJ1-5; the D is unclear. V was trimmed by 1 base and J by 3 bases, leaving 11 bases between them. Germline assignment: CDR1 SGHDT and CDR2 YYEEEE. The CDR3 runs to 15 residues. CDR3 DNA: TGTGCCAGCAGCTTGAGGCGGTCACTCAATCAGCCCCAGCATTTT. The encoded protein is CASSLRRSLNQPQHF.

CDR3 residues: CASSLRLTDFYGYTF. The CDR3 DNA reads TGTGCCAGCAGCTTACGGTTGACAGATTTCTATGGCTACACCTTC. The chain has TRBV7-9 and TRBJ1-2; TRBD1 is a possible D gene (5 bases). The CDR3 loop spans 15 amino acids. The germline CDR1 and CDR2 sequences are SEHNR and FQNEAQ (reference sequence). V was trimmed by 2 bases and J by 4 bases, leaving 14 bases between them.

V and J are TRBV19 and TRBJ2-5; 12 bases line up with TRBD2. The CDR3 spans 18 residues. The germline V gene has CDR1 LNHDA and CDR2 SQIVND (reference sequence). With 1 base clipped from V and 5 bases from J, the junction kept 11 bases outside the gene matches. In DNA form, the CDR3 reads TGTGCCAGTAGTATAGCCAGGACTAGCGGGATAGTTTTGGAGACCCAGTACTTC. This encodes CASSIARTSGIVLETQYF.

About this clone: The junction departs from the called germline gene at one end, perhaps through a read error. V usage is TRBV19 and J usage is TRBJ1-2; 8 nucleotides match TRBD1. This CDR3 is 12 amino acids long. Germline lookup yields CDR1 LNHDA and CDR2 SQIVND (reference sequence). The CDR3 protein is CASQEGRGRLSF. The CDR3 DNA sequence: TGTGCCAGCCAGGAGGGCAGGGGGCGCTTGAGCTTC.

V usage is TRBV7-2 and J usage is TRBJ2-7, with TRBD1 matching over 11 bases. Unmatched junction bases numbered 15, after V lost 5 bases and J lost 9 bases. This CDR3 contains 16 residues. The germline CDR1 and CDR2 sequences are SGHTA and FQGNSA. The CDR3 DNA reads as TGTGCCAGCAGCCCTGTCCCGGGACAGGGGGTTACGAGGCAGTACTTC. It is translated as CASSPVPGQGVTRQYF. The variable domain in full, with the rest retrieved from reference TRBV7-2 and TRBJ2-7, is GAGVSQSPSNKVTEKGKDVELRCDPISGHTALYWYRQSLGQGLEFLIYFQGNSAPDKSGLPSDRFSAERTGGSVSTLTIQRTQQEDSAVYLCASSPVPGQGVTRQYFGPGTRLTVT.

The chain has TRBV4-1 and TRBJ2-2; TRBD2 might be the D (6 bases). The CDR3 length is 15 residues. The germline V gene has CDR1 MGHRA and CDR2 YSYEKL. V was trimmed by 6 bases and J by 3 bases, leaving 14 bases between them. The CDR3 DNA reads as TGCGCCAGCAGGGGGAAGGAGGGATACACCGGGGAGCTGTTTTTT. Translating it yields CASRGKEGYTGELFF.

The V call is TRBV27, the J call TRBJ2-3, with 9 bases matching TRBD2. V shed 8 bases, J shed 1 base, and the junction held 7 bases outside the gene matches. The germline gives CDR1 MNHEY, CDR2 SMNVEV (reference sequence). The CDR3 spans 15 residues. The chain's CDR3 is CASGGRALGTDTQYF. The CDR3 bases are TGTGCCAGCGGCGGGAGGGCCCTCGGCACAGATACGCAGTATTTT.

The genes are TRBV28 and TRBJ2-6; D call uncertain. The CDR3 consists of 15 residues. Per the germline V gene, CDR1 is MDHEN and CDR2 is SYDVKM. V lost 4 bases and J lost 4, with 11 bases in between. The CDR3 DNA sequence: TGTGCCAGCAGTTCCCGAGTGTGGGGGGCCAACGTCCTGACTTTC. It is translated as CASSSRVWGANVLTF.

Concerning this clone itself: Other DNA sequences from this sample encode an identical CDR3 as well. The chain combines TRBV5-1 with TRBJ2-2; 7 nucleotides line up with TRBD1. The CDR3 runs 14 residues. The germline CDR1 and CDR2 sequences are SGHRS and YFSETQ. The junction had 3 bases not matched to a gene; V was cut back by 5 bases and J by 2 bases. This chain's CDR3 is CASSRQGNTGELFF. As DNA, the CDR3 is TGCGCCAGCAGTCGACAGGGTAACACCGGGGAGCTGTTTTTT.

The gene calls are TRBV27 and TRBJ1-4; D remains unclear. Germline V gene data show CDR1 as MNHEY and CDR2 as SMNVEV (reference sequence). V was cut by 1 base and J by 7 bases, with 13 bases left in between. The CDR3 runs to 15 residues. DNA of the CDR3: TGTGCCAGCAGTTTATTGCAAGGGAGTAGTGAAAAACTGTTTTTT. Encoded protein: CASSLLQGSSEKLFF.